The 25 T cell receptor beta chains presented below share a single source sample, sequenced in a study of response to subunit inactivated influenza vaccine (dated by TCRdb to 2017 to 2018). The receptor library was made with RT-PCR. This sample was sequenced with an Illumina HiSeq 2500. In-frame beta chains were kept once TCRdb had trimmed the public reads at Q25 with fastp and called clones with MiXCR. Identical CDR3 protein sequences are pooled into one entry, listed with their most common genes and DNA. The sample table holds 550,000 to 800,000 distinct CDR3 sequences, of which around 16% were seen once. Of the sample, around a tenth falls within the top ten clones. The sample consisted of PBMCs from blood, taken about 12 days after vaccination. The source of these receptors is a man between 45 and 60 years old who received an inactivated influenza vaccine. Donor details come from another sample of the same person, matched by shared clones.

A few counts support this clonotype. The chain is built from TRBV29-1 and TRBJ2-2; D is ambiguous. CDR3 length equals 12 residues. Germline CDR1 and CDR2: SQVTM and ANQGSEA. The V end lost 6 bases, the J end lost 4 bases, and 9 bases lay between the germline ends. CDR3 loop: CSVLYGTGELFF. The CDR3 region has the DNA TGCAGCGTACTATACGGCACCGGGGAGCTGTTTTTT.

The chain employs TRBV4-3 and TRBJ2-7; TRBD2 aligns across 8 bases. Per the germline V gene, CDR1 is LGHNA and CDR2 is YSLEER. V dropped 1 base and J dropped 6; count of bases not matched to a gene: 8. CDR3 length equals 15 residues. The CDR3: CASSQGAGAYAEQYF. CDR3 nucleotides: TGCGCCAGCAGCCAAGGAGCGGGAGCCTACGCCGAGCAGTACTTC.

V gene TRBV20-1 combines with J gene TRBJ2-3, with 8 bases lining up with TRBD2. The J segment lost 8 bases and the V segment lost 6 bases, leaving 13 bases of the junction unmatched. Germline CDR1 reads DFQATT; CDR2 reads SNEGSKA (reference sequence). CDR3 length: 14 amino acids. CDR3 DNA: TGCAGTGCAGAAATCGCCCCGGGACTAGGTACGCAGTATTTT. Translation: CSAEIAPGLGTQYF.

J is TRBJ2-3 and V is TRBV11-2; 8 bases are a match to TRBD2. The J segment lost 2 bases and the V segment lost 4 bases, leaving 14 bases of the junction unmatched. The CDR3 has 18 residues. CDR1 is SGHAT and CDR2 is FQNNGV in the germline V gene. In nucleotides, the CDR3 is TGTGCCAGCAGCTGGCTTCGGGAGCGGGGGTCCCCCACAGATACGCAGTATTTT. It translates to CASSWLRERGSPTDTQYF. Drawing the rest from reference TRBV11-2 and TRBJ2-3, the complete variable domain is EAGVAQSPRYKIIEKRQSVAFWCNPISGHATLYWYQQILGQGPKLLIQFQNNGVVDDSQLPKDRFSAERLKGVDSTLKIQPAKLEDSAVYLCASSWLRERGSPTDTQYFGPGTRLTVL.

This clonotype has more than one count but fewer than ten. This sequence joins TRBV28 and TRBJ2-3; 8 bases match TRBD1. CDR1 is MDHEN and CDR2 is SYDVKM in the germline V gene. The CDR3 extends over 15 amino acids. The ends lost 4 bases at V and 1 base at J; junction bases unmatched: 4. CDR3 DNA: TGTGCCAGCAGTTCAGGGGGCATCCGCACAGATACGCAGTATTTT. Translating gives CASSSGGIRTDTQYF.

The chain recombines TRBV6-1 with TRBJ2-1; 8 bases are shared with TRBD2. In germline, CDR1 is MNHNS, CDR2 SASEGT. Losses at the gene ends were 8 bases for V and 2 bases for J; bases not matched to a gene: 8. The CDR3 has 15 residues. For the CDR3, the DNA is TGTGCCAGCGTGGCTAGCGGGCCTACCTACAATGAGCAGTTCTTC. Protein: CASVASGPTYNEQFF.

Of note for this clonotype: At one end the junction does not follow the germline gene, possibly because of a read error. V and J are TRBV20-1 and TRBJ2-2; 13 bases align to TRBD2. Germline V CDR1 and CDR2: DFQATT, SNEGSKA (reference sequence). The CDR3 is made up of 16 amino acids. CDR3 sequence: CCARTSGRVNTGELFF. The CDR3 nucleotides read TGCTGTGCTAGAACTAGCGGGAGGGTGAACACCGGGGAGCTGTTTTTT.

The chain uses TRBV7-9 and TRBJ2-7, with 7 bases lining up with TRBD1. The CDR3 sequence is 13 residues long. With 5 bases clipped from V and 4 bases from J, the junction kept 5 bases outside the gene matches. Germline CDR1 reads SEHNR; CDR2 reads FQNEAQ (reference sequence). In DNA, the CDR3 is TGTGCCAGCAGCATGGGACAGTTTTACGAGCAGTACTTC. Protein: CASSMGQFYEQYF.

This clonotype was recorded only once. This chain connects TRBV7-8 to TRBJ2-7; TRBD2 matches 8 bases. CDR1 is SGHVS and CDR2 is FQNEAQ in the germline V gene. This CDR3 region has 16 residues. The V segment lost 0 bases and the J segment 2 bases; nucleotides outside the gene matches: 6. CDR3 nucleotide sequence: TGTGCCAGCAGCTTAGCTCTCGGGAGGGAAACCTACGAGCAGTACTTC. It codes for CASSLALGRETYEQYF.

This clonotype was counted only a few times. The chain combines TRBV4-3 with TRBJ2-3; tentatively, D is TRBD1 (5 bases). Germline V lookup: CDR1 LGHNA, CDR2 YSLEER. The CDR3 has 16 amino acids. The V end lost 0 bases, the J end lost 6 bases, and 16 bases lay between the germline ends. Here the CDR3 DNA reads TGCGCCAGCAGCCAAGATTGGGGCTACGGAGCCGATACGCAGTATTTT. Protein: CASSQDWGYGADTQYF.

CDR3 bases: TGCGCCAGCAGCTTGGCCGATAGGTTTTTCACAGATACGCAGTATTTT. Translating gives CASSLADRFFTDTQYF. The chain has TRBV5-1 and TRBJ2-3; D gene ambiguous. The CDR3 sequence is 16 residues long. Trimming removed 0 bases at V and 2 bases at J, with 13 bases between. Germline V gene lookup returns CDR1 SGHRS and CDR2 YFSETQ.

The chain links TRBV20-1 to TRBJ2-5; the match to TRBD2 covers 11 bases. The CDR3 length is 11 residues. With 8 bases clipped from V and 4 bases from J, the junction kept 0 bases outside the gene matches. Germline CDR1 and CDR2: DFQATT and SNEGSKA (reference sequence). CDR3 in DNA: TGCAGTCTAGCGGGGGGAGAGACCCAGTACTTC. Its translation is CSLAGGETQYF.

This clonotype was picked up a small number of times. CDR3 in amino acids: CASSQAPTDTQYF. DNA for the CDR3: TGTGCCAGCAGCCAGGCTCCCACAGATACGCAGTATTTT. The chain recombines TRBV7-2 with TRBJ2-3; no clear D. The CDR3 length is 13 residues. The germline gives CDR1 SGHTA, CDR2 FQGNSA. With 5 bases removed from V and 2 bases from J, the gap between germline ends came to 8 bases.

The V and J genes are TRBV4-3 and TRBJ2-3, with D possibly being TRBD1 or TRBD2 (6 bases each). This CDR3 is built from 15 residues. Per the germline V gene, CDR1 is LGHNA and CDR2 is YSLEER. V lost 1 base to trimming and J lost 5 bases, with 13 bases between them. The CDR3 loop is CASSQGEGGRDTQYF. CDR3 coding DNA: TGCGCCAGCAGCCAAGGAGAGGGGGGCCGAGATACGCAGTATTTT.

This chain links TRBV6-2 or TRBV6-3 with TRBJ2-3; perhaps TRBD1 as D (6 bases). This CDR3 contains 14 residues. Germline V CDR1 and CDR2: MNHEY, SVGEGT. V was shortened by 8 bases and J by 2 bases, with 14 bases between the two germline ends. CDR3 amino acids: CASGNRVSTDTQYF. The CDR3 DNA reads TGTGCCAGCGGTAACAGGGTCTCCACAGATACGCAGTATTTT.

The J gene is TRBJ1-6, the V gene TRBV11-2; 7 nucleotides align to TRBD1. Germline V gives CDR1 SGHAT, CDR2 FQNNGV. The CDR3 has 13 amino acids. Trimming cost V 5 bases and J 8 bases; bases outside gene matches: 3. The CDR3 sequence is CASSDREDSPLHF. CDR3 bases: TGTGCCAGCAGCGACAGGGAGGATTCACCCCTCCACTTT.

This clonotype turned up a few times. V is TRBV6-2 or TRBV6-3 and J is TRBJ2-1; no clear D gene. Germline assignment: CDR1 MNHEY and CDR2 SVGEGT. The germline V and J ends were trimmed by 5 bases and 10 bases, with 12 bases remaining between them. This CDR3 has 12 residues. The CDR3 nucleotides read TGTGCCAGCAGTACACGGACGTACGAGCAGTTCTTC. Protein: CASSTRTYEQFF.

This clonotype was counted a single time. V and J are TRBV5-1 and TRBJ2-7, with D possibly matching TRBD1 (5 bases). The V end was cut by 1 base, the J end by 0 bases, with 14 bases between. In germline, CDR1 is SGHRS, CDR2 YFSETQ. The CDR3 extends over 16 amino acids. This chain's CDR3 is CASSLRPGQYSYEQYF. In DNA form, the CDR3 reads TGCGCCAGCAGCTTGAGGCCAGGGCAATACTCCTACGAGCAGTACTTC.

Comment on this clonotype: Germline is not matched at one junction end, which may reflect a read error. This chain joins TRBV20-1 and TRBJ2-1; D gene uncertain. CDR3 length equals 16 residues. Germline V gives CDR1 DFQATT, CDR2 SNEGSKA (reference sequence). The CDR3 here is CCARDRKGPVRVEQFF. CDR3 bases: TGCTGTGCTAGAGATCGCAAAGGACCCGTCAGAGTAGAGCAGTTCTTC.

This clonotype has only a few counts. The chain couples TRBV12-3 or TRBV12-4 to TRBJ2-7, with TRBD1 matching 7 bases. The CDR3 extends over 15 amino acids. The J segment lost 2 bases and the V segment lost 5 bases, leaving 9 bases of the junction unmatched. The chain's CDR3 is CASSRQGIFAYEQYF. The DNA for the CDR3 is TGTGCCAGCAGTCGACAGGGTATTTTCGCCTACGAGCAGTACTTC.

For this clonotype: The junction departs from the called germline gene at one end, perhaps through a read error. The rearrangement uses TRBV20-1 and TRBJ2-2; TRBD1 matches at 10 bases. Germline loops: CDR1 DFQATT, CDR2 SNEGSKA (reference sequence). The CDR3 spans 15 residues. The CDR3 coding sequence is TGCAGTGCCAGAGACAGGGGGCGCGGCACCGGGGAGCTGTTTTTT. Translated: CSARDRGRGTGELFF.

A note on this clonotype: This clone may be a read error of a much larger clone one base away. The V and J genes are TRBV6-6 and TRBJ2-1; no firm D call. Trimming cost V 3 bases and J 8 bases, with 5 bases left between them. The CDR3 contains 11 residues. Germline CDR1 MNHNY, CDR2 SVGAGI (reference sequence). This chain's CDR3 is CASSYGHEQFF. In DNA, the CDR3 is TGTGCCAGCAGTTATGGGCATGAGCAGTTCTTC.

This chain uses TRBV5-1 with TRBJ2-2; D possibly matches TRBD1 or TRBD2 (5 bases each). The CDR3 has 15 amino acids. The V gene lost 1 base and the J gene lost 7 bases, with 14 bases spanning the gap. Looked up from germline, CDR1 is SGHRS and CDR2 is YFSETQ. Here the CDR3 DNA reads TGCGCCAGCAGCTTGTGGGACCTCGAGTTCGGGGAGCTGTTTTTT. It specifies CASSLWDLEFGELFF.

The chain uses TRBV20-1 and TRBJ2-7, with no clear D. Germline V gene data show CDR1 as DFQATT and CDR2 as SNEGSKA (reference sequence). The CDR3 runs 15 residues. V was cut by 3 bases and J by 1 base, with 16 bases left in between. CDR3 bases: TGCAGTGCTAGCTCCCTCGGGCGCGGATCCTACGAGCAGTACTTC. Amino acid sequence: CSASSLGRGSYEQYF.

This sequence joins TRBV20-1 and TRBJ2-3; D unclear. Between the trimmed V and J ends, which lost 4 bases and 8 bases, there was a span of 13 bases. The CDR3 is made up of 12 amino acids. Germline V gene sequence: CDR1 DFQATT, CDR2 SNEGSKA (reference sequence). The DNA for the CDR3 is TGCAGTGCTACAAGGACCGCTAGTACGCAGTATTTT. As protein: CSATRTASTQYF.